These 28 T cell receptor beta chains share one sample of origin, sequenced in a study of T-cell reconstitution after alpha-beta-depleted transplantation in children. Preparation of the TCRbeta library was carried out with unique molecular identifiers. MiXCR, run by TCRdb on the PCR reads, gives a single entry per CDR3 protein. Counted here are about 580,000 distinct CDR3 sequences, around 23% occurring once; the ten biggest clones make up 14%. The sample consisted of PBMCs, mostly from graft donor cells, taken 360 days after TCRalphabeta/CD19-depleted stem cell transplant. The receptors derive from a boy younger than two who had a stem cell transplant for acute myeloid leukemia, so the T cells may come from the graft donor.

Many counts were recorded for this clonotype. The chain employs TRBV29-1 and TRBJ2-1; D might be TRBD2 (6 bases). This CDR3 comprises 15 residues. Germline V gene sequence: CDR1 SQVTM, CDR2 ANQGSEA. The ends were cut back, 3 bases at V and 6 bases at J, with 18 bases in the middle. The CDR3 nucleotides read TGCAGCGTTGACCCCGGGACTGCCAAGTTCAATGAGCAGTTCTTC. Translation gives CSVDPGTAKFNEQFF.

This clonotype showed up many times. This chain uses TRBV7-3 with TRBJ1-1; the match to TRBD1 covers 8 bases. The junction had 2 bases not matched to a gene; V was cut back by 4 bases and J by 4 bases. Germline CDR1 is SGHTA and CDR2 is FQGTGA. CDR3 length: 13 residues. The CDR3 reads CASSSGGGTEAFF. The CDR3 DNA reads TGTGCCAGCAGCTCAGGGGGCGGCACTGAAGCTTTCTTT.

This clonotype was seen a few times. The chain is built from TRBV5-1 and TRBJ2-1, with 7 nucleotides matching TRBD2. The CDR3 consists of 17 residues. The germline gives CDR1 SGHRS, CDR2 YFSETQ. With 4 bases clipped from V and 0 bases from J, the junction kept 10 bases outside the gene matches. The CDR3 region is CASSPGLPYLSYNEQFF. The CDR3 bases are TGCGCCAGCAGCCCGGGACTACCTTATCTCTCCTACAATGAGCAGTTCTTC. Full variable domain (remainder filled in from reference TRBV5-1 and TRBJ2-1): KAGVTQTPRYLIKTRGQQVTLSCSPISGHRSVSWYQQTPGQGLQFLFEYFSETQRNKGNFPGRFSGRQFSNSRSEMNVSTLELGDSALYLCASSPGLPYLSYNEQFFGPGTRLTVL.

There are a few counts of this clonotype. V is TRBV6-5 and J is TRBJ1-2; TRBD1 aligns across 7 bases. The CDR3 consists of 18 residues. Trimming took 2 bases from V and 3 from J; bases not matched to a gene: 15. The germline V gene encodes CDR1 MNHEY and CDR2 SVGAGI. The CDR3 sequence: CASSYRPPTGVVDYGYTF. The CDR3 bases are TGTGCCAGCAGTTACAGGCCCCCCACAGGGGTGGTAGACTATGGCTACACCTTC.

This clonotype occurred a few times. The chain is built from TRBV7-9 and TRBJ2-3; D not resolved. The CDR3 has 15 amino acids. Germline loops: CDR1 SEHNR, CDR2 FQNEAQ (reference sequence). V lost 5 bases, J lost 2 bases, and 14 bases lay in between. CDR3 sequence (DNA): TGTGCCAGCAGCACCACTTTGGTCACCACAGATACGCAGTATTTT. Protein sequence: CASSTTLVTTDTQYF.

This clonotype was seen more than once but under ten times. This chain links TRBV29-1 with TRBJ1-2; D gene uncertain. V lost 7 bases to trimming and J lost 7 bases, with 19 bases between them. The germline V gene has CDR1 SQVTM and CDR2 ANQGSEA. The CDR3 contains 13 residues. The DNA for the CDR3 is TGCAGCGCCTCATCAGGATTTGGCTCTGGCTACACCTTC. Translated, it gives CSASSGFGSGYTF.

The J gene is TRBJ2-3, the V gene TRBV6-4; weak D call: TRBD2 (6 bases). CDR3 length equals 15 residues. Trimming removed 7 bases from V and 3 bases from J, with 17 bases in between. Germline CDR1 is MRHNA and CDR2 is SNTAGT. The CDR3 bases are TGTGCCAGCAAAGGGCTAGCGAGTGGAACAGATACGCAGTATTTT. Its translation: CASKGLASGTDTQYF.

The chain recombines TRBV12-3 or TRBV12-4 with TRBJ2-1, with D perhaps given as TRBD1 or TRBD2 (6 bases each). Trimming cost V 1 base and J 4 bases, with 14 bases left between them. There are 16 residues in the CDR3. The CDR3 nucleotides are TGTGCCAGCAGTTTAGGGGGGGCCAGGATATACAATGAGCAGTTCTTC. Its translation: CASSLGGARIYNEQFF.

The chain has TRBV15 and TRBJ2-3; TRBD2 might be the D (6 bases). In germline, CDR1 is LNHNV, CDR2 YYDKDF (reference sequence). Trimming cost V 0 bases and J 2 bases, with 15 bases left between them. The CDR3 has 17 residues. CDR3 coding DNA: TGTGCCACCAGCAGAGATGGAGGGACGCGTACCACAGATACGCAGTATTTT. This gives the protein CATSRDGGTRTTDTQYF.

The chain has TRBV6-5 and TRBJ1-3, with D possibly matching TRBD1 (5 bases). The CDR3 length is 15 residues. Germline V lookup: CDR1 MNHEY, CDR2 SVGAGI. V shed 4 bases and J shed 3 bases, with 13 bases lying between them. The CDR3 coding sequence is TGTGCCAGCAGTTCTATAGGGGTTGGTGGAAACACCATATATTTT. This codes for CASSSIGVGGNTIYF.

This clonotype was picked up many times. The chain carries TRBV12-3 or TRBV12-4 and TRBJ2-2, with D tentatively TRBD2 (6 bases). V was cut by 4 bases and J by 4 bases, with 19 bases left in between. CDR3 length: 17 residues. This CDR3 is CASSSYSGDRVTGELFF. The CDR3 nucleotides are TGTGCCAGCAGTTCTTACTCGGGGGATAGGGTCACCGGGGAGCTGTTTTTT.

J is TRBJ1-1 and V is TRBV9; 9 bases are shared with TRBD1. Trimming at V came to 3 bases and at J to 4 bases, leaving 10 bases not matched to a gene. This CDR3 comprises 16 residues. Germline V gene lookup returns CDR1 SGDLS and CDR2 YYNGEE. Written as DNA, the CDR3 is TGTGCCAGCAGCGAACGGACAGGGGTGGGGGTCACTGAAGCTTTCTTT. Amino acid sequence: CASSERTGVGVTEAFF.

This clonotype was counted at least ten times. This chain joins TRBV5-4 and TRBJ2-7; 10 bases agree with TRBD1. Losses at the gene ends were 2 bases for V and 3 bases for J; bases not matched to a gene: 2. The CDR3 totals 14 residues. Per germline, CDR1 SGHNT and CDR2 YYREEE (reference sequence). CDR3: CASSFGDRGYEQYV. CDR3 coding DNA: TGTGCCAGCAGCTTCGGGGACAGGGGCTACGAGCAGTACGTC.

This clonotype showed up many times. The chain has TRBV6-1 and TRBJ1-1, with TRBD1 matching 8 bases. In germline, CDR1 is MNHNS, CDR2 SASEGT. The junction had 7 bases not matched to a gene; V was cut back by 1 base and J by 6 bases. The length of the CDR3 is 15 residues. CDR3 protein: CASSEEDRVYAEAFF. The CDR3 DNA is TGTGCCAGCAGTGAAGAGGACAGGGTATACGCTGAAGCTTTCTTT.

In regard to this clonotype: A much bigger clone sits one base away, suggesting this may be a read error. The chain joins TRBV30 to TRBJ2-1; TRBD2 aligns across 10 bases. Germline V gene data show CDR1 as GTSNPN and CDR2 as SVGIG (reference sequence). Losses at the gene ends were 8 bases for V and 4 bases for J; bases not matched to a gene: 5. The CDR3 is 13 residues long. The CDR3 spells CASLAGEYNEQFF. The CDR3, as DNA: TGTGCCAGCCTAGCGGGGGAGTACAATGAGCAGTTCTTC.

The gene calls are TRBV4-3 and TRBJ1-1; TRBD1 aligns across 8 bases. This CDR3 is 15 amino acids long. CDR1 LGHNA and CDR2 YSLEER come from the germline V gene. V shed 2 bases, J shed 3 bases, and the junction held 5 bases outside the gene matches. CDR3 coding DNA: TGCGCCAGCAGCCAATCCTCGACAGGGGACACTGAAGCTTTCTTT. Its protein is CASSQSSTGDTEAFF.

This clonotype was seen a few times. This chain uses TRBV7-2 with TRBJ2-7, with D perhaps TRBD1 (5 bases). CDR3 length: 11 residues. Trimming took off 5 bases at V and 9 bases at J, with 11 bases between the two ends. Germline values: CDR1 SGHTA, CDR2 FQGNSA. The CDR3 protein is CASSQRTWQYF. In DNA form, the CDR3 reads TGTGCCAGCAGCCAAAGGACATGGCAGTACTTC.

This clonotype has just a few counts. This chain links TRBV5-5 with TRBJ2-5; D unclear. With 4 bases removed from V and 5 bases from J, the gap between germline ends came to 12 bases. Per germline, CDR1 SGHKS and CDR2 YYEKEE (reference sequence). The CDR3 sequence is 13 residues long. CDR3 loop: CASSLVAWETQYF. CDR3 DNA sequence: TGTGCCAGCAGCCTGGTGGCTTGGGAGACCCAGTACTTC.

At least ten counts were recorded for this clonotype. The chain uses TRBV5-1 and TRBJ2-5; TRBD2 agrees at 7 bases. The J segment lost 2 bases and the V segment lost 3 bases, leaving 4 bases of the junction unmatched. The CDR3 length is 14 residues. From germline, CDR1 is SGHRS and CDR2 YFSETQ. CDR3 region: CASSWLAVQETQYF. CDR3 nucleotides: TGCGCCAGCAGCTGGCTAGCGGTTCAAGAGACCCAGTACTTC.

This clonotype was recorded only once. The CDR3 bases are TGCAGTGCTAGTAAAGGGGCAGGGGCCAAAAACATTCAGTACTTC. This gives the protein CSASKGAGAKNIQYF. The chain couples TRBV20-1 to TRBJ2-4; tentatively, D is TRBD1 (5 bases). The CDR3 is made up of 15 amino acids. CDR1 DFQATT and CDR2 SNEGSKA come from the germline V gene (reference sequence). V gave up 3 bases and J gave up 1 base, with 13 bases separating them.

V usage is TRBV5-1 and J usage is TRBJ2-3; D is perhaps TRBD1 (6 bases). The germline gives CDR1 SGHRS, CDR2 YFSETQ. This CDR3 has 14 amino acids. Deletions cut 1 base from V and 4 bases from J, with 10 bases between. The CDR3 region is CASSLPGVADTQYF. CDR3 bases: TGCGCCAGCAGCTTGCCAGGGGTGGCAGATACGCAGTATTTT.

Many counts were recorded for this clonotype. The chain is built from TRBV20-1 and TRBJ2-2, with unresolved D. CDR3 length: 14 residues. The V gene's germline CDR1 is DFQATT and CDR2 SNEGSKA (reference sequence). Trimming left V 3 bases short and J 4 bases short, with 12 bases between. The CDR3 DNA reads TGCAGTGCTAGCACTACAGCCACCACCGGGGAGCTGTTTTTT. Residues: CSASTTATTGELFF.

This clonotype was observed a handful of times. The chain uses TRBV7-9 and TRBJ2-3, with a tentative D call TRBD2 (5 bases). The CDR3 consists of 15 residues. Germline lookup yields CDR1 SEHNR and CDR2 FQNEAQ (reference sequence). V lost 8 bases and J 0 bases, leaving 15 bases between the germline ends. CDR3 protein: CASSARAASTDTQYF. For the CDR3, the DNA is TGTGCCAGCTCCGCGCGAGCGGCTAGCACAGATACGCAGTATTTT.

The CDR3 DNA sequence: TGTGCCAGCAGTCCTGTTCTCTTTAATCAGCCCCAGCATTTT. The encoded protein is CASSPVLFNQPQHF. This chain links TRBV6-1 with TRBJ1-5; D remains unclear. Per germline, CDR1 MNHNS and CDR2 SASEGT. The CDR3 loop spans 14 amino acids. Trimming took 5 bases from V and 4 from J, leaving 12 bases between them.

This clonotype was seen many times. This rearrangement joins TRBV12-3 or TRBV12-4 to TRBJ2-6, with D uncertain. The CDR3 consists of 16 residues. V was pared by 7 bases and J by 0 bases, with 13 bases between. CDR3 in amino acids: CASTQDVTSGANVLTF. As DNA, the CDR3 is TGTGCCAGCACCCAGGACGTCACCTCTGGGGCCAACGTCCTGACTTTC.

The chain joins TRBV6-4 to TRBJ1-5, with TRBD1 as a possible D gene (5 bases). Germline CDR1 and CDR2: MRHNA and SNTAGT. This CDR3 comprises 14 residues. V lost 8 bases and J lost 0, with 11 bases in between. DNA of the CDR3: TGTGCCAGCCACTGGGGGTCTAGCAATCAGCCCCAGCATTTT. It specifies CASHWGSSNQPQHF.

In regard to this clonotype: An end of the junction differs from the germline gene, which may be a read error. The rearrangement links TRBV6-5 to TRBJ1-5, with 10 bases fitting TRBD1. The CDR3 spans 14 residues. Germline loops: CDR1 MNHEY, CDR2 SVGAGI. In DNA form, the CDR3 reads TGTGCCAGCAGTTATACCGGGACAGGGGCAGGGGGCGCTTTT. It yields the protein CASSYTGTGAGGAF.

The CDR3: CASAILAAYEQYV. The CDR3 DNA reads TGTGCCAGCGCTATTCTCGCTGCATACGAGCAGTACGTC. The V call is TRBV6-1, the J call TRBJ2-7; D is undetermined. This CDR3 is built from 13 residues. Germline V CDR1 and CDR2: MNHNS, SASEGT. The V gene lost 8 bases and the J gene lost 4 bases, with 15 bases spanning the gap.